This record concerns one T cell receptor (beta chain) sequence. Preparing the TCRbeta library involved the use of unique molecular identifiers. One entry per CDR3 protein, called by TCRdb with MiXCR from the PCR reads. The profile covers hundreds of thousands of distinct CDR3 sequences, with approximately 10% appearing a single time and 5% to 7% taken by the ten largest. The data derive from a study of T-cell reconstitution after alpha-beta-depleted transplantation in children. This TCR was recovered from a human donor who donated a stem cell graft to a child with acute lymphoblastic leukemia. The sequenced sample was PBMCs from the stem cell graft donor, obtained from the stem cell graft.

CDR3: CSVPWGAYEQYF. DNA for the CDR3: TGCAGCGTACCATGGGGGGCCTACGAGCAGTACTTC. The V and J genes are TRBV29-1 and TRBJ2-7, with D perhaps TRBD2 (6 bases). Germline CDR1 reads SQVTM; CDR2 reads ANQGSEA. This CDR3 is built from 12 residues. Trimming pared 6 bases from V and 2 bases from J, leaving 11 bases between.